The source of this TCR beta chain is a study of T cells in Graves' hyperthyroidism and ophthalmopathy. Amplification yielded TCR beta CDR3 regions, with RNA transcripts as the source. The HTBI primer set drove a first-round RT-PCR of the TCR CDR3. From the multiplex PCR reads, TCRdb called clonotypes with MiXCR, one entry per CDR3 protein. The repertoire includes around 690,000 distinct CDR3 sequences, 15% to 20% of them detected once, and roughly 16% sits in the top ten. The study enrolled patients aged 18 to 65 with newly diagnosed hyperthyroidism of under 2 months' duration. Cells are PBMCs isolated from 10 ml of fresh blood. General study findings and limits: By a 13 V-J model, ophthalmopathy was set apart from stable hyperthyroidism.

This clonotype was seen a handful of times. Its cognate antigen is unknown. The germline V gene encodes CDR1 PRHDT and CDR2 FYEKMQ (reference sequence). The CDR3 is 16 amino acids. V dropped 4 bases and J dropped 2; count of bases not matched to a gene: 3. Specimen: blood. This receptor was identified in a man aged 50 to 60 with Graves' hyperthyroidism. V is TRBV13 and J is TRBJ2-3, with 13 bases lining up with TRBD2. The CDR3 sequence: CASSSGTSGTTDTQYF. The CDR3, as DNA: TGTGCCAGCAGCTCCGGGACTAGCGGGACCACAGATACGCAGTATTTT.